The 17 T cell receptor beta chains presented below share a single source sample, sequenced in a study of blood T cell repertoires in COVID-19. This table comes from immunoSEQ multiplex PCR, and its TCRdb copy is limited to in-frame clones, with some not included. The sample records some 120,000 clones, almost 85% being singletons. The sequenced sample consisted of peripheral blood. These receptors all come from a woman aged 25 to 39 who had recovered from COVID-19.

The genes are TRBV30 and TRBJ1-1, with 10 positions matching TRBD1. V was pared by 1 base and J by 6 bases, with 11 bases of the junction left unmatched. CDR1 and CDR2 from the germline V gene are GTSNPN and SVGIG (reference sequence). This CDR3 is built from 16 residues. The CDR3 coding sequence is TGTGCCTGGAGTGAGTTGGGACAGGGGAATCTCGCTGAAGCTTTCTTT. Amino acid sequence: CAWSELGQGNLAEAFF.

The V and J genes are TRBV21-1 and TRBJ2-2; the table gives TRBD2 as D, unverified against the DNA. TRBV21-1 is noted as a pseudogene. The CDR3 has 16 amino acids. The CDR3 reads CASSKAHREGTGELFF. The CDR3 DNA sequence: TGTGCCAGCAGCAAAGCCCACAGGGAGGGGACCGGGGAGCTGTTTTTT.

The rearrangement links TRBV12-5 to TRBJ2-2; D uncertain. With 2 bases removed from V and 2 bases from J, the gap between germline ends came to 9 bases. There are 15 residues in the CDR3. The germline V gene has CDR1 LGHNT and CDR2 FRNRAP. The CDR3 coding sequence is TGTGCTAGTGGTTTGTCCGGAGTTAACACCGGGGAGCTGTTTTTT. As protein: CASGLSGVNTGELFF.

The V and J genes are TRBV2 and TRBJ1-5, with TRBD1 matching over 11 bases. CDR1 is SNHLY and CDR2 is FYNNEI in the germline V gene. The length of the CDR3 is 15 residues. J lost 3 bases, V lost 5 bases, and 3 bases had no gene match. Written as DNA, the CDR3 is TGTGCCAGCAGTAAGGGACAGGGGGACAATCAGCCCCAGCATTTT. Protein: CASSKGQGDNQPQHF.

This clone appeared a few times. The CDR3 sequence: CASSLGTVSGNTIYF. The CDR3 DNA follows: TGTGCCAGCAGCTTGGGGACAGTTTCTGGAAACACCATATATTTT. This chain uses TRBV5-6 with TRBJ1-3; possible D gene TRBD1, 6 bases. This CDR3 contains 15 residues. The V gene lost 0 bases and the J gene lost 1 base, with 8 bases spanning the gap. The germline V gene has CDR1 SGHDT and CDR2 YYEEEE.

This chain joins TRBV19 and TRBJ1-2, with D unresolved. Looked up from germline, CDR1 is LNHDA and CDR2 is SQIVND (reference sequence). V lost 4 bases, J lost 4 bases, and 13 bases lay in between. The CDR3 spans 14 residues. In nucleotides, the CDR3 is TGTGCCAGTAGTACCTCCACAGATTCCTATGGCTACACCTTC. It is translated as CASSTSTDSYGYTF.

CDR3 residues: CASSLSLNPTAPGNTIYF. The CDR3 DNA follows: TGTGCCAGCAGCCTTAGCCTAAACCCGACGGCTCCTGGAAACACCATATATTTT. The chain has TRBV7-8 and TRBJ1-3; D is undetermined. CDR1 and CDR2 (germline): SGHVS, FQNEAQ. V was pared by 5 bases and J by 2 bases, with 22 bases between. The CDR3 sequence is 18 residues long. Using reference TRBV7-8 and TRBJ1-3 for the parts outside the CDR3, the full variable domain is GAGVSQSPRYKVAKRGQDVALRCDPISGHVSLFWYQQALGQGPEFLTYFQNEAQLDKSGLPSDRFFAERPEGSVSTLKIQRTQQEDSAVYLCASSLSLNPTAPGNTIYFGEGSWLTVV.

V is TRBV5-5 and J is TRBJ1-1; the D gene is possibly TRBD1 (6 bases). Trimming stripped 2 bases from V and 7 bases from J, with 9 bases between. CDR3 length: 12 residues. CDR1 is SGHKS, CDR2 YYEKEE, per germline (reference sequence). The CDR3 region has the DNA TGTGCCAGCAGCTTCAGGGGCAATGAAGCTTTCTTT. Translating gives CASSFRGNEAFF. Together with reference TRBV5-5 and TRBJ1-1, the CDR3 gives the full variable domain: DAGVTQSPTHLIKTRGQQVTLRCSPISGHKSVSWYQQVLGQGPQFIFQYYEKEERGRGNFPDRFSARQFPNYSSELNVNALLLGDSALYLCASSFRGNEAFFGQGTRLTVV.

CDR3 sequence (DNA): TGTGCCAGCAGCCTTGGGGGACTAGCGAATACAGATACGCAGTATTTT. The encoded protein is CASSLGGLANTDTQYF. The V and J genes are TRBV9 and TRBJ2-3, with 10 positions matching TRBD2. Germline V gene lookup returns CDR1 SGDLS and CDR2 YYNGEE. The CDR3 is made up of 16 amino acids. The J segment lost 3 bases and the V segment lost 4 bases, leaving 8 bases of the junction unmatched.

There are many counts of this clone. The genes are TRBV3-1 (or the pseudogene TRBV3-2) and TRBJ1-2; 7 nucleotides match TRBD1. CDR1 is LGHDT, CDR2 YNNKEL, per germline (reference sequence). The J segment lost 5 bases and the V segment lost 5 bases, leaving 11 bases of the junction unmatched. This CDR3 is built from 15 residues. CDR3 bases: TGTGCCAGCAGCTCGCGGGACAGCCTTATTTATGGCTACACCTTC. The encoded protein is CASSSRDSLIYGYTF.

This sequence joins TRBV6-6 and TRBJ2-7, with 9 bases lining up with TRBD1. V shed 4 bases and J 4 bases; nucleotides not matched to a gene: 5. Looked up from germline, CDR1 is MNHNY and CDR2 is SVGAGI (reference sequence). The CDR3 contains 14 residues. The CDR3 coding sequence is TGTGCCAGCAGTTGGGACAGGGTTTCGTACGAGCAGTACTTC. This codes for CASSWDRVSYEQYF.

The chain employs TRBV4-1 and TRBJ2-5, with 13 positions matching TRBD2. The CDR3 has 18 amino acids. Germline V gene sequence: CDR1 MGHRA, CDR2 YSYEKL. With V trimmed by 1 base and J by 4 bases, 9 bases remained unmatched. The CDR3 DNA follows: TGCGCCAGCAGCCAAGTCGAGACTAGCGGGGGGCTCCCAGAGACCCAGTACTTC. As protein: CASSQVETSGGLPETQYF.

This chain connects TRBV18 to TRBJ1-2; TRBD1 is a possible D gene (5 bases). Germline V CDR1 and CDR2: KGHSH, LQKENI. The V end was cut by 3 bases, the J end by 2 bases, with 10 bases between. The CDR3 is 14 amino acids. CDR3 DNA sequence: TGTGCCAGCTCACCCGGACAAATAAACTATGGCTACACCTTC. This sequence encodes CASSPGQINYGYTF.

V is TRBV11-3 and J is TRBJ2-1, with D hard to call. Germline-derived CDR1 and CDR2 are SGHNT and YENEEA. This CDR3 comprises 12 residues. The V and J ends lost 5 bases and 12 bases respectively, with 14 bases between them. The CDR3 loop is CASSDLGESQFF. In nucleotides, the CDR3 is TGTGCCAGCAGCGACTTAGGCGAGTCGCAGTTCTTC.

The rearrangement uses TRBV15 and TRBJ2-3; D remains ambiguous. The CDR3 runs to 16 residues. Germline V CDR1 and CDR2: LNHNV, YYDKDF (reference sequence). V lost 5 bases, J lost 1 base, and 16 bases lay in between. CDR3 sequence: CATSVEPGIGTDTQYF. The DNA of the CDR3 is TGTGCCACCAGCGTAGAGCCGGGTATCGGCACAGATACGCAGTATTTT.

This clone showed up just once. CDR3 region: CASSQNRGLGNTIYF. CDR3 coding DNA: TGTGCCAGCAGCCAAAATAGGGGTCTTGGAAACACCATATATTTT. The chain couples TRBV3-1 (or the pseudogene TRBV3-2) to TRBJ1-3, with D perhaps matching TRBD1 (5 bases). The CDR3 runs to 15 residues. Germline V CDR1 and CDR2: LGHDT, YNNKEL (reference sequence). V was cut by 2 bases and J by 3 bases, with 11 bases left in between.

The gene calls are TRBV3-1 (or the pseudogene TRBV3-2) and TRBJ2-4, with 7 bases aligning to TRBD1. The CDR3 has 19 amino acids. V trimming: 0 bases; J trimming: 4 bases; junction bases outside the gene matches: 15. The germline V gene encodes CDR1 LGHDT and CDR2 YNNKEL (reference sequence). CDR3: CASSQDLWAEGALKNIQYF. The CDR3 DNA sequence: TGTGCCAGCAGCCAAGATCTTTGGGCTGAGGGGGCGTTGAAAAACATTCAGTACTTC.